Shown below are 32 T cell receptor beta chains from a single sample sequenced in a study of T-cell reconstitution after alpha-beta-depleted transplantation in children. The library targeted TCRbeta and was prepared with unique molecular identifiers. A single record per CDR3 protein comes from TCRdb applying MiXCR to the PCR reads. The profile shows just over 200,000 distinct CDR3 sequences, about 8.4% of them singletons. This material consisted of PBMCs, mostly from graft donor cells, taken 360 days after TCRalphabeta/CD19-depleted stem cell transplant. These receptors came from a male patient between 2 and 15 years old who had a stem cell transplant for acute myeloid leukemia, so the T cells may come from the graft donor.

This clonotype was observed many times. The chain employs TRBV20-1 and TRBJ2-5; 7 positions agree with TRBD2. Germline assignment: CDR1 DFQATT and CDR2 SNEGSKA (reference sequence). V gave up 6 bases and J gave up 2 bases; unmatched junction bases: 9. The CDR3 runs to 14 residues. The DNA of the CDR3 is TGCAGTGCCCAGGCGGGGGAGGGGCAAGAGACCCAGTACTTC. This translates into CSAQAGEGQETQYF.

The chain has TRBV4-2 and TRBJ2-1; D remains ambiguous. The CDR3 is 17 amino acids. Germline CDR1 and CDR2: LGHNA and YNFKEQ. V was pared by 1 base and J by 5 bases, with 18 bases between. CDR3 coding DNA: TGTGCCAGCAGCCAAGTAACGGGCTCCGCTTCCGACAATGAGCAGTTCTTC. Amino acids: CASSQVTGSASDNEQFF.

This clonotype occurred a few times. V usage is TRBV29-1 and J usage is TRBJ2-2, with D hard to call. V gave up 6 bases and J gave up 0 bases, with 8 bases separating them. The CDR3 is 13 amino acids. Per germline, CDR1 SQVTM and CDR2 ANQGSEA. This chain's CDR3 is CSVRTANTGELFF. CDR3 coding DNA: TGCAGCGTCCGGACGGCGAACACCGGGGAGCTGTTTTTT.

The DNA of the CDR3 is TGCAGCGTTGAAAGCGACAGTGTTAACACCTTC. It encodes CSVESDSVNTF. V gene TRBV29-1 combines with J gene TRBJ1-2; TRBD1 is a possible D gene (5 bases). This CDR3 contains 11 residues. Trimming stripped 2 bases from V and 12 bases from J, with 13 bases between. From germline, CDR1 is SQVTM and CDR2 ANQGSEA.

This clonotype has a handful of counts. The CDR3 nucleotides read TGTGCCAGCACCCGGACAGTCAAAGAGACCCAGTACTTC. Translated, it gives CASTRTVKETQYF. The J gene is TRBJ2-5, the V gene TRBV18; tentatively, D is TRBD1 (6 bases). V gave up 8 bases and J gave up 3 bases, with 13 bases separating them. CDR1 KGHSH and CDR2 LQKENI come from the germline V gene. The CDR3 covers 13 residues.

This clonotype was detected only a few times. This chain connects TRBV7-9 to TRBJ2-7; D may be TRBD2 (5 bases). The CDR3 is 14 residues long. Looked up from germline, CDR1 is SEHNR and CDR2 is FQNEAQ (reference sequence). V lost 0 bases to trimming and J lost 2 bases, with 8 bases between them. CDR3 region: CASSLAPGTYEQYV. In DNA form, the CDR3 reads TGTGCCAGCAGCTTAGCTCCGGGGACCTACGAGCAGTACGTC.

This clonotype was recorded a few times. The chain links TRBV29-1 to TRBJ2-7, with 9 bases lining up with TRBD2. Per germline, CDR1 SQVTM and CDR2 ANQGSEA. This CDR3 is 16 amino acids long. The V segment lost 1 base and the J segment 5 bases; nucleotides outside the gene matches: 12. The CDR3 coding sequence is TGCAGCGTTGAAGGTTTTACGACTAGCGGTTACAACGAGCAGTACTTC. Translating gives CSVEGFTTSGYNEQYF.

This clonotype was detected only a few times. The chain couples TRBV20-1 to TRBJ2-4; 11 nucleotides line up with TRBD2. Germline values: CDR1 DFQATT, CDR2 SNEGSKA (reference sequence). V shed 3 bases, J shed 3 bases, and the junction held 22 bases outside the gene matches. The CDR3 is made up of 21 amino acids. This chain's CDR3 is CSASGSSGRIPPRGGKNIQYF. The CDR3 nucleotides are TGCAGTGCTAGTGGGTCTAGCGGGAGGATCCCACCTCGAGGGGGCAAAAACATTCAGTACTTC.

This sequence joins TRBV7-8 and TRBJ2-1; D gene unclear. The V gene's germline CDR1 is SGHVS and CDR2 FQNEAQ. The CDR3 consists of 15 residues. Trimming left V 4 bases short and J 1 base short, with 11 bases between. CDR3 residues: CASSYRETSYNEQFF. CDR3 DNA: TGTGCCAGCAGCTACCGCGAGACGTCCTACAATGAGCAGTTCTTC.

This clonotype was seen many times. The chain couples TRBV20-1 to TRBJ2-1; 7 bases are shared with TRBD1. V gave up 2 bases and J gave up 8 bases; unmatched junction bases: 12. Per germline, CDR1 DFQATT and CDR2 SNEGSKA (reference sequence). CDR3 length equals 15 residues. Here the CDR3 reads CSARKRQGFVDEQFF. The CDR3 coding sequence is TGCAGTGCTAGAAAACGACAGGGTTTCGTCGATGAGCAGTTCTTC.

This clonotype showed up many times. V gene TRBV7-2 combines with J gene TRBJ2-1; the match to TRBD2 covers 9 bases. The CDR3 is 15 amino acids. Per the germline V gene, CDR1 is SGHTA and CDR2 is FQGNSA. V lost 4 bases to trimming and J lost 8 bases; unmatched junction nucleotides: 9. CDR3 nucleotide sequence: TGTGCCAGCAGCTCTCCGGGACTAGCTTTGGATGAGCAGTTCTTC. Protein: CASSSPGLALDEQFF.

This clonotype was observed a few times. The chain has TRBV25-1 and TRBJ2-5; possibly TRBD1 for D (6 bases). The CDR3 is 15 residues long. Trimming pared 8 bases from V and 7 bases from J, leaving 23 bases between. Germline V gives CDR1 MGHDK, CDR2 SYGVNS. CDR3 in DNA: TGTGCCAGCGGCAGTGCCAGGGGAACCTCGGGGACCCAGTACTTC. This codes for CASGSARGTSGTQYF. Full variable domain (rest looked up from reference TRBV25-1 and TRBJ2-5): EADIYQTPRYLVIGTGKKITLECSQTMGHDKMYWYQQDPGMELHLIHYSYGVNSTEKGDLSSESTVSRIRTEHFPLTLESARPSHTSQYLCASGSARGTSGTQYFGPGTRLLVL.

The table lists this clonotype with many counts. The rearrangement links TRBV11-1 to TRBJ2-1, with D possibly TRBD1 on 6 matching bases. This CDR3 contains 13 residues. Germline loops: CDR1 SGHAT, CDR2 FQDESV (reference sequence). The germline V and J ends were trimmed by 5 bases and 3 bases, with 8 bases remaining between them. The CDR3 bases are TGTGCCAGCAGCCTGACAGGCTACAATGAGCAGTTCTTC. As protein: CASSLTGYNEQFF.

The rearrangement uses TRBV5-1 and TRBJ2-5; 9 nucleotides match TRBD2. CDR1 is SGHRS and CDR2 is YFSETQ in the germline V gene. V lost 3 bases to trimming and J lost 4 bases; unmatched junction nucleotides: 7. The CDR3 is made up of 15 amino acids. CDR3 DNA sequence: TGCGCCAGCAGCTGGAAACGACTAGCGGTAGAGACCCAGTACTTC. Translation gives CASSWKRLAVETQYF.

The CDR3 sequence is CASSSLDRRGYEQYF. The CDR3 DNA reads as TGCGCCAGCAGCTCCCTGGACAGGCGGGGGTACGAGCAGTACTTC. The rearrangement links TRBV5-1 to TRBJ2-7; D possibly matches TRBD1 or TRBD2 (7 bases each). Germline values: CDR1 SGHRS, CDR2 YFSETQ. Trimming left V 3 bases short and J 4 bases short, with 17 bases between. The CDR3 has 15 residues. Looking up the rest from reference TRBV5-1 and TRBJ2-7 gives the full variable domain: KAGVTQTPRYLIKTRGQQVTLSCSPISGHRSVSWYQQTPGQGLQFLFEYFSETQRNKGNFPGRFSGRQFSNSRSEMNVSTLELGDSALYLCASSSLDRRGYEQYFGPGTRLTVT.

This clonotype was observed a handful of times. The DNA for the CDR3 is TGCGCCAGCAGCCGAAGGACCGAAAAGACAGCCTTAAACACTGAAGCTTTCTTT. This codes for CASSRRTEKTALNTEAFF. The chain links TRBV5-1 to TRBJ1-1; a weak D match, TRBD1 (5 bases). Germline-derived CDR1 and CDR2 are SGHRS and YFSETQ. The CDR3 runs to 18 residues. V was clipped by 4 bases and J by 2 bases, with 24 bases between them.

CDR3 sequence (DNA): TGCGCCAGCAGCCAAGAAGGTTTCATAGAGTATGGCTACACCTTC. Translating it yields CASSQEGFIEYGYTF. This chain uses TRBV4-1 with TRBJ1-2; no reliable D call. V gave up 0 bases and J gave up 5 bases, with 13 bases separating them. There are 15 residues in the CDR3. Germline loops: CDR1 MGHRA, CDR2 YSYEKL.

This clonotype was counted ten times or more. This rearrangement joins TRBV9 to TRBJ2-3, with unresolved D. The CDR3 runs to 13 residues. Germline V CDR1 and CDR2: SGDLS, YYNGEE. V lost 0 bases and J 0 bases, leaving 2 bases between the germline ends. CDR3 nucleotides: TGTGCCAGCAGCGTAGCCAGCACAGATACGCAGTATTTT. Amino acids: CASSVASTDTQYF.

This clonotype showed up just a few times. This chain uses TRBV4-1 with TRBJ1-6, with D hard to call. The CDR3 extends over 15 amino acids. The V gene lost 0 bases and the J gene lost 8 bases, with 11 bases spanning the gap. Germline V gene lookup returns CDR1 MGHRA and CDR2 YSYEKL. The CDR3: CASSQEFYPDSPLHF. In DNA form, the CDR3 reads TGCGCCAGCAGCCAAGAGTTTTACCCCGATTCACCCCTCCACTTT.

This chain connects TRBV7-9 to TRBJ1-5; 7 nucleotides agree with TRBD1. The V gene's germline CDR1 is SEHNR and CDR2 FQNEAQ (reference sequence). J lost 9 bases, V lost 1 base, and 6 bases had no gene match. The CDR3 is made up of 14 amino acids. The CDR3 coding sequence is TGTGCCAGCAGCTTAGGGACAGGAGCCGGGCCCCAGCATTTT. This gives the protein CASSLGTGAGPQHF.

With regard to this clonotype: A single base separates this from a much larger clone, so it may be a read error. The chain recombines TRBV5-1 with TRBJ2-2; the match to TRBD1 covers 7 bases. Germline CDR1 is SGHRS and CDR2 is YFSETQ. The CDR3 extends over 13 amino acids. CDR3 sequence: CVSSGGTAGELFF. The DNA of the CDR3 is TGCGTCAGCAGCGGTGGGACAGCCGGGGAGCTGTTTTTT. Filled out from reference TRBV5-1 and TRBJ2-2, the complete variable domain reads KAGVTQTPRYLIKTRGQQVTLSCSPISGHRSVSWYQQTPGQGLQFLFEYFSETQRNKGNFPGRFSGRQFSNSRSEMNVSTLELGDSALYLCVSSGGTAGELFFGEGSRLTVL.

This clonotype was observed a few times. The CDR3 DNA reads TGCAGTGCCATCGGGGGCTCCTACGAGCAGTACTTC. Its protein is CSAIGGSYEQYF. The J gene is TRBJ2-7, the V gene TRBV20-1, with D tentatively TRBD2 (6 bases). The CDR3 sequence is 12 residues long. V shed 6 bases and J shed 0 bases, with 9 bases lying between them. From germline, CDR1 is DFQATT and CDR2 SNEGSKA (reference sequence).

This clonotype has just one count. The V and J genes are TRBV20-1 and TRBJ2-7; 15 nucleotides align to TRBD2. The J segment lost 0 bases and the V segment lost 5 bases, leaving 8 bases of the junction unmatched. This CDR3 has 17 amino acids. From germline, CDR1 is DFQATT and CDR2 SNEGSKA (reference sequence). The CDR3 spells CSAGTSGGHPSSYEQYV. In nucleotides, the CDR3 is TGCAGTGCTGGGACTAGCGGGGGGCACCCAAGCTCCTACGAGCAGTACGTC.

The V and J genes are TRBV12-3 or TRBV12-4 and TRBJ2-3; 12 bases are a match to TRBD2. This CDR3 has 16 amino acids. The trim removed 7 bases at V and 1 base at J, leaving 6 bases unmatched. This chain's CDR3 is CASTPRLAGGTDTQYF. The CDR3 nucleotides are TGTGCCAGCACCCCTCGACTAGCGGGGGGCACAGATACGCAGTATTTT.

In its sample, this clonotype was seen many times. This chain joins TRBV5-1 and TRBJ1-6; the D gene is possibly TRBD1 (5 bases). Germline V gene lookup returns CDR1 SGHRS and CDR2 YFSETQ. V was clipped by 1 base and J by 7 bases, with 12 bases between them. This CDR3 region has 15 residues. The CDR3 loop is CASSLWGEANSPLHF. DNA for the CDR3: TGCGCCAGCAGCTTGTGGGGGGAAGCCAATTCACCCCTCCACTTT.

The genes are TRBV20-1 and TRBJ1-2; possibly TRBD1 for D (5 bases). There are 12 residues in the CDR3. Germline CDR1 reads DFQATT; CDR2 reads SNEGSKA (reference sequence). The CDR3 region is CKGLKRGYGYTF. The CDR3 region has the DNA TGCAAAGGCCTCAAAAGGGGCTATGGCTACACCTTC.

The rearrangement links TRBV20-1 to TRBJ2-5, with D maybe TRBD1 (5 bases). The germline CDR1 and CDR2 sequences are DFQATT and SNEGSKA (reference sequence). V was trimmed by 1 base and J by 5 bases, leaving 8 bases between them. The CDR3 runs 12 residues. CDR3 in DNA: TGCAGTGCTAGAGGCAGGGCGGAGACCCAGTACTTC. As protein: CSARGRAETQYF.

The chain couples TRBV20-1 to TRBJ2-5, with D tentatively TRBD2 (5 bases). Germline values: CDR1 DFQATT, CDR2 SNEGSKA (reference sequence). The V and J ends lost 3 bases and 1 base respectively, with 15 bases between them. The CDR3 consists of 15 residues. The CDR3 DNA sequence: TGCAGTGCTAGTTTCCCTCCAACTAGCCAAGAGACCCAGTACTTC. As protein: CSASFPPTSQETQYF.

This clonotype has more than one count but fewer than ten. The chain employs TRBV6-5 and TRBJ2-1; tentative D call: TRBD2 (5 bases). V was cut by 4 bases and J by 3 bases, with 10 bases left in between. Per the germline V gene, CDR1 is MNHEY and CDR2 is SVGAGI. The CDR3 spans 14 residues. In nucleotides, the CDR3 is TGTGCCAGCAGTTTAAGTGAGGGCTACAATGAGCAGTTCTTC. This gives the protein CASSLSEGYNEQFF.

This clonotype was counted at least ten times. The rearrangement joins TRBV9 to TRBJ2-5; D might be TRBD2 (6 bases). Germline loops: CDR1 SGDLS, CDR2 YYNGEE. This CDR3 has 13 amino acids. Trimming stripped 4 bases from V and 7 bases from J, with 14 bases between. The DNA for the CDR3 is TGTGCCAGCAGCCCTTGGGACTTTGGGACCCAGTACTTC. Its protein product is CASSPWDFGTQYF.

V usage is TRBV6-5 and J usage is TRBJ2-7; D not certain. This CDR3 region has 15 residues. Trimming removed 2 bases at V and 4 bases at J, with 15 bases between. CDR1 and CDR2 from the germline V gene are MNHEY and SVGAGI. CDR3 sequence reads: CASSYAVSRSYEQYF. Here the CDR3 DNA reads TGTGCCAGCAGTTACGCAGTTAGCCGATCTTACGAGCAGTACTTC.

This clonotype was detected a few times. The V call is TRBV5-6, the J call TRBJ2-5; no definite D call. The CDR3 sequence is 16 residues long. Germline-derived CDR1 and CDR2 are SGHDT and YYEEEE. The V end lost 0 bases, the J end lost 7 bases, and 19 bases lay between the germline ends. The CDR3: CASSLAVASLKGTQYF. The CDR3 coding sequence is TGTGCCAGCAGCTTGGCCGTGGCCAGCTTGAAGGGGACCCAGTACTTC.